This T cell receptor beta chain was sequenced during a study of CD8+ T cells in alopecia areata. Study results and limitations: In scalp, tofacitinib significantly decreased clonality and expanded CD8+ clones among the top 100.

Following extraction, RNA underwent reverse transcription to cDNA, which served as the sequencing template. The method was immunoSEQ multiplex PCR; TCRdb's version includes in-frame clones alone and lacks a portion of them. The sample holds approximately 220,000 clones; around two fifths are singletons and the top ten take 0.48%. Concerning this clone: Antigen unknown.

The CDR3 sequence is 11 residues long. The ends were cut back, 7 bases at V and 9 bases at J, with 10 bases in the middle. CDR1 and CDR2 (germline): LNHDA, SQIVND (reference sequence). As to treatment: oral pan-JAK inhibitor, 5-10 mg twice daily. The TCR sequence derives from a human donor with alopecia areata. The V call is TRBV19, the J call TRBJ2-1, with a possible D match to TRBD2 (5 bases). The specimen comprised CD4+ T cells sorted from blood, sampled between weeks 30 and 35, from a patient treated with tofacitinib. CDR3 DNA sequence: TGTGCCAGTAAGGAGGATCGTGAGCAGTTCTTC. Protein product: CASKEDREQFF.